This is a list of T cell receptor beta chains from one sample in a study of T cell repertoires in cytomegalovirus infection. TCRdb analysed the reads with MiXCR anew, one entry per CDR3 protein. Among under 300,000 distinct CDR3 sequences listed, over 15% were seen once. Specimen: CD8+ T cells from PBMCs. The receptors were sampled from a human donor in good health (CMV status not recorded). Some clones in this sample may be carry-over from other donors' samples. The CDR3 runs from the conserved cysteine through the conserved F or W. D genes are given only for firm matches. The size of a clone is reported for some rows only, either as once, few or many, or as a class for expanded clones.

V	size	length	J	D	CDR3	DNA
TRBV28	few	16	TRBJ2-1	.	CASSLWGEGSYNEQFF	TGTGCCAGCAGTTTATGGGGAGAGGGCTCCTACAATGAGCAGTTCTTC
TRBV11-2	few	17	TRBJ2-2	TRBD2	CASSLSRGGLRTGELFF	TGTGCCAGCAGCCTCTCGCGGGGGGGCCTTCGCACCGGGGAGCTGTTTTTT
TRBV7-9	.	15	TRBJ2-2	TRBD1	CASSPRTGNTGELFF	TGTGCCAGCAGCCCCAGGACAGGGAACACCGGGGAGCTGTTTTTT
TRBV6-6	.	10	TRBJ1-1	.	CASSSSEAFF	TGTGCCAGCAGTTCCTCTGAGGCTTTCTTT
TRBV7-6	many	13	TRBJ1-1	.	CASSLGSGTEAFF	TGTGCCAGCAGCTTAGGTTCAGGGACTGAAGCTTTCTTT
TRBV6-5	.	13	TRBJ2-1	TRBD2	CASSDSPGGEQFF	TGTGCCAGCAGCGACTCACCGGGGGGGGAGCAGTTCTTC
TRBV7-6	many	12	TRBJ2-3	.	CASRGSTDTQYF	TGTGCCAGCAGGGGCAGCACAGATACGCAGTATTTT
TRBV4-1	few	13	TRBJ1-1	TRBD1	CASSQVMADRGLF	TGCGCCAGCAGCCAAGTAATGGCGGACAGGGGTCTCTTT
TRBV6-2/TRBV6-3	.	17	TRBJ2-6	TRBD1	CASSAGTVSSGANVLTF	TGTGCCAGCAGTGCCGGGACAGTCTCTTCTGGGGCCAACGTCCTGACTTTC
TRBV6-2/TRBV6-3	.	13	TRBJ2-5	.	CATFGGGARTQYF	TGTGCCACCTTCGGCGGGGGCGCAAGGACCCAGTACTTC
TRBV2	.	14	TRBJ1-6	.	CASMLSSYNSPLHF	TGTGCCAGCATGCTAAGCTCCTATAATTCACCCCTCCACTTT